The clone carrying this T cell receptor (beta chain) came up a few times. Its antigen is unknown. The data were obtained in a study of response to subunit inactivated influenza vaccine. V was shortened by 5 bases and J by 8 bases, with 15 bases between the two germline ends. The germline V gene encodes CDR1 MNHEY and CDR2 SVGEGT. The CDR3 totals 13 residues. TCRdb itself ran the RT-PCR reads through MiXCR, one entry per CDR3 protein. The top ten clones hold 9.5% to 13% of a sample with more than 550,000 distinct CDR3 sequences, around 11% of them seen once. Study-level points and caveats: The authors suggested that few new T cells are recruited per seasonal influenza vaccination.

The sequencing here drew on PBMCs from blood, taken on the day of vaccination. The gene calls are TRBV6-2 or TRBV6-3 and TRBJ1-2; a possible D gene is TRBD1 (6 bases). The receptor was isolated from a man aged 50-60 years who received an inactivated influenza vaccine. The CDR3 coding sequence is TGTGCCAGCAGTCCCGGGACACCCAGGGGCTACACCTTC. Translating it yields CASSPGTPRGYTF.